One sample yielded the 18 T cell receptor beta chains listed below, sequenced in a study of blood T cell repertoires in COVID-19. Generated by immunoSEQ multiplex PCR, the TCRdb table keeps only in-frame clones and is missing some. Among about 29,000 clones, about 90% were seen once, and the ten largest hold approximately 3.4%. The sample comprised peripheral blood. These receptors were obtained from a human donor in a cohort sampled during active COVID-19.

This clone was found once. The CDR3 sequence is CASSQGWGSSNQPQHF. CDR3 coding DNA: TGCGCCAGCAGCCAAGGATGGGGCTCTAGCAATCAGCCCCAGCATTTT. This chain joins TRBV4-1 and TRBJ1-5; D is possibly TRBD1 (5 bases). This CDR3 contains 16 residues. V lost 1 base to trimming and J lost 0 bases, with 10 bases between them. The germline gives CDR1 MGHRA, CDR2 YSYEKL.

The V and J genes are TRBV5-1 and TRBJ2-3; 7 nucleotides agree with TRBD1. V lost 0 bases to trimming and J lost 9 bases; unmatched junction nucleotides: 4. This CDR3 is 13 amino acids long. CDR1 and CDR2 (germline): SGHRS, YFSETQ. The CDR3 DNA reads as TGCGCCAGCAGCTTGGATTGGGGACAGACGCAGTATTTT. Translation: CASSLDWGQTQYF.

The V gene is TRBV7-6, the J gene TRBJ2-1, with D unclear. V was cut by 5 bases and J by 6 bases, with 11 bases left in between. Germline assignment: CDR1 SGHVS and CDR2 FNYEAQ. This CDR3 comprises 13 residues. The CDR3 sequence is CASSPGYLNEQFF. The CDR3 DNA reads as TGTGCCAGCAGCCCAGGATACCTCAATGAGCAGTTCTTC.

V is TRBV7-3 and J is TRBJ2-2, with a possible D match to TRBD2 (5 bases). The CDR3 runs 13 residues. The V and J ends lost 3 bases and 6 bases respectively, with 8 bases between them. Per the germline V gene, CDR1 is SGHTA and CDR2 is FQGTGA. CDR3 amino acids: CASSFRGPGELFF. Written as DNA, the CDR3 is TGTGCCAGCAGCTTCCGGGGTCCCGGGGAGCTGTTTTTT.

V usage is TRBV5-8 and J usage is TRBJ1-1; 7 bases fit TRBD1. CDR3 length: 15 amino acids. CDR1 is SGHTS and CDR2 is YDEGEE in the germline V gene. The trim removed 4 bases at V and 2 bases at J, leaving 8 bases unmatched. The CDR3 nucleotides are TGTGCCAGCAGCCCCTGGGACAGAACTAACACTGAAGCTTTCTTT. This sequence encodes CASSPWDRTNTEAFF.

J is TRBJ1-4 and V is TRBV5-1; 8 nucleotides agree with TRBD1. CDR3 length: 15 residues. Germline CDR1 is SGHRS and CDR2 is YFSETQ. V dropped 2 bases and J dropped 8; count of bases not matched to a gene: 8. The CDR3 DNA reads TGCGCCAGCAGCTTACAGGGACAGGCGGCCGAAAAACTGTTTTTT. Encoded protein: CASSLQGQAAEKLFF.

The rearrangement uses TRBV10-3 and TRBJ2-4, with unresolved D. The CDR3 contains 14 residues. Germline V lookup: CDR1 ENHRY, CDR2 SYGVKD. The ends were cut back, 6 bases at V and 1 base at J, with 10 bases in the middle. Written as DNA, the CDR3 is TGTGCCATCAGCTTAGATACGGCCAAAAACATTCAGTACTTC. Translated: CAISLDTAKNIQYF.

V gene TRBV10-3 combines with J gene TRBJ1-6, with a tentative D call TRBD1 (6 bases). Trimming took off 5 bases at V and 10 bases at J, with 21 bases between the two ends. The germline gives CDR1 ENHRY, CDR2 SYGVKD. The CDR3 is made up of 16 amino acids. The DNA of the CDR3 is TGTGCCATCAGTAATACACTACAGGGTAAAGGATCACCCCTCCACTTT. It encodes CAISNTLQGKGSPLHF.

V usage is TRBV7-2 and J usage is TRBJ2-3; TRBD2 matches 8 bases. In germline, CDR1 is SGHTA, CDR2 FQGNSA. V was clipped by 0 bases and J by 2 bases; unmatched bases: 4. This CDR3 contains 16 residues. CDR3 protein: CASSLAGRGVTDTQYF. CDR3 DNA sequence: TGTGCCAGCAGCTTAGCTGGGCGGGGGGTCACAGATACGCAGTATTTT. Full variable domain (remainder filled in from reference TRBV7-2 and TRBJ2-3): GAGVSQSPSNKVTEKGKDVELRCDPISGHTALYWYRQSLGQGLEFLIYFQGNSAPDKSGLPSDRFSAERTGGSVSTLTIQRTQQEDSAVYLCASSLAGRGVTDTQYFGPGTRLTVL.

The rearrangement uses TRBV9 and TRBJ1-2; D is unclear. The CDR3 sequence is 15 residues long. Per the germline V gene, CDR1 is SGDLS and CDR2 is YYNGEE. Trimming removed 0 bases at V and 3 bases at J, with 12 bases between. The CDR3 DNA sequence: TGTGCCAGCAGCGTAGATTCTGTAGCGGACTATGGCTACACCTTC. The encoded protein is CASSVDSVADYGYTF.

The CDR3 region has the DNA TGTGCCAGCAGTGAAAGGCAGGGGTTTCAGCCCCAGCATTTT. Translated, it gives CASSERQGFQPQHF. The chain couples TRBV2 to TRBJ1-5; the D gene is possibly TRBD1 (6 bases). CDR1 is SNHLY, CDR2 FYNNEI, per germline. The CDR3 runs to 14 residues. Trimming took 2 bases from V and 6 from J, leaving 11 bases between them.

The V call is TRBV19, the J call TRBJ1-4; D might be TRBD1 (6 bases). Germline CDR1 reads LNHDA; CDR2 reads SQIVND (reference sequence). The V end was cut by 5 bases, the J end by 4 bases, with 11 bases between. The length of the CDR3 is 14 residues. This CDR3 is CASSRRQVNEKLFF. In DNA, the CDR3 is TGTGCCAGTAGTCGCAGACAGGTTAATGAAAAACTGTTTTTT.

J is TRBJ1-3 and V is TRBV21-1; TRBD1, as called in the table, went unchecked against the DNA. TRBV21-1 is flagged as a pseudogene. CDR3 size: 14 residues. The CDR3 coding sequence is TGTGCCAGCATCAGGAAACCGGCTGGAAACACCATATATTTT. Protein: CASIRKPAGNTIYF.

This sequence joins TRBV7-8 and TRBJ1-6; 8 bases map to TRBD1. V was clipped by 4 bases and J by 12 bases; unmatched bases: 11. Per the germline V gene, CDR1 is SGHVS and CDR2 is FQNEAQ. This CDR3 spans 15 amino acids. The CDR3 reads CASSSSWDRPVPLHF. Here the CDR3 DNA reads TGTGCCAGCAGCTCCTCTTGGGACAGGCCCGTACCCCTCCACTTT.

A single count supports this clone. The chain links TRBV7-9 to TRBJ1-1; 7 bases agree with TRBD1. J was trimmed by 5 bases and V by 5 bases; bases with no gene match: 11. This CDR3 contains 15 residues. Germline loops: CDR1 SEHNR, CDR2 FQNEAQ (reference sequence). Here the CDR3 reads CASSQGGRVGTEAFF. CDR3 nucleotide sequence: TGTGCCAGCAGCCAAGGGGGCAGGGTGGGGACTGAAGCTTTCTTT. Full variable domain (missing parts from reference TRBV7-9 and TRBJ1-1): DTGVSQNPRHKITKRGQNVTFRCDPISEHNRLYWYRQTLGQGPEFLTYFQNEAQLEKSRLLSDRFSAERPKGSFSTLEIQRTEQGDSAMYLCASSQGGRVGTEAFFGQGTRLTVV.

The chain uses TRBV7-9 and TRBJ2-1; 7 nucleotides align to TRBD1. V dropped 1 base and J dropped 7; count of bases not matched to a gene: 1. The CDR3 runs to 13 residues. CDR1 is SEHNR and CDR2 is FQNEAQ in the germline V gene (reference sequence). CDR3 nucleotide sequence: TGTGCCAGCAGCTTAGAGACAGGGAATGAGCAGTTCTTC. Its translation: CASSLETGNEQFF.

The rearrangement links TRBV12-3 or TRBV12-4 to TRBJ1-2, with 7 bases fitting TRBD1. This CDR3 is 13 amino acids long. J lost 4 bases, V lost 7 bases, and 6 bases had no gene match. CDR3 DNA sequence: TGTGCCAGCACCTCGGACAGGAGCTATGGCTACACCTTC. Encoded protein: CASTSDRSYGYTF.

This chain links TRBV11-1 with TRBJ2-5, with 7 bases that match TRBD2. The V gene's germline CDR1 is SGHAT and CDR2 FQDESV (reference sequence). The CDR3 has 12 residues. V shed 3 bases, J shed 5 bases, and the junction held 0 bases outside the gene matches. The CDR3 here is CASSFGRETQYF. CDR3 nucleotide sequence: TGTGCCAGCAGCTTCGGGAGGGAGACCCAGTACTTC.